This TCR beta chain was captured in a study of blood T cells in healthy people across ages. Each individual donor underwent a draw of 8.5 to 10 milliliters of peripheral blood. Whenever a sample was processed, at least 6 million PBMCs were isolated. After removal of 5 bases from V and 4 bases from J, the junction contained 3 bases not matched to a gene. This CDR3 spans 15 amino acids. The second PCR ran about 6 to 11 cycles with a sample-barcoded 5' primer and J-beta primers. TCRdb itself ran the 5' RACE reads through MiXCR, one entry per CDR3 protein. The table has over a million distinct CDR3 sequences, roughly 59% seen once. Study-level points and caveats: TCR beta diversity was tightly associated with the proportion of naive T cells. Unsorted PBMCs prevented conclusive naive versus antigen-experienced comparison.

Notes on this clonotype: Its antigen is not identified.

The sequence derives from a young man in good health. The sample was blood. The chain links TRBV12-3 or TRBV12-4 to TRBJ2-3; 13 nucleotides align to TRBD2. CDR3 residues: CASSKGTSGADTQYF. CDR3 sequence (DNA): TGTGCCAGCAGTAAAGGGACTAGCGGGGCAGATACGCAGTATTTT.